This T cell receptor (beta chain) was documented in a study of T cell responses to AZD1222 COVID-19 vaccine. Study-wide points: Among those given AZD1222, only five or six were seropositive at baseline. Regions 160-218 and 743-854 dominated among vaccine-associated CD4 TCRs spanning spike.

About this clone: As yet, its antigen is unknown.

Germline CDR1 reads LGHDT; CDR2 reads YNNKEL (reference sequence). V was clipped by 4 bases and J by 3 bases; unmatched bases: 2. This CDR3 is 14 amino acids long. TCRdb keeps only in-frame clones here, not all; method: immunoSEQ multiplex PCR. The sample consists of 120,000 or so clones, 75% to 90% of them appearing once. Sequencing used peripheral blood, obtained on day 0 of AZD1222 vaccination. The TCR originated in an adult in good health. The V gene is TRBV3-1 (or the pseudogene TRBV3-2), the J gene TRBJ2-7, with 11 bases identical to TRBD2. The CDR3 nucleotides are TGTGCCAGCAGCCTGGGGACTAGCGGCTACGAGCAGTACTTC. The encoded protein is CASSLGTSGYEQYF.